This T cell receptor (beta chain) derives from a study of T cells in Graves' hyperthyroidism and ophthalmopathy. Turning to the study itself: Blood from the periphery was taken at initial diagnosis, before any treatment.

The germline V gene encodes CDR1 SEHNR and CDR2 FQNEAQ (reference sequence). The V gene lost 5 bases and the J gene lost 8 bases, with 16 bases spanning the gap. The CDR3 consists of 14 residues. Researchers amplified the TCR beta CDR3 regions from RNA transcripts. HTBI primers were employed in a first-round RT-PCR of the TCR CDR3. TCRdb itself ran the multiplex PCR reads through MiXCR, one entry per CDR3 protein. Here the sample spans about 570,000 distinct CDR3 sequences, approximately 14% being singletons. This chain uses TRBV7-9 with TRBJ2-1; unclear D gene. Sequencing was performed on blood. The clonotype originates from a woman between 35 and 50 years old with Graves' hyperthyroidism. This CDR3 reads CASSPLGSADEQFF. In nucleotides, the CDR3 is TGTGCCAGCAGCCCCCTGGGATCGGCGGATGAGCAGTTCTTC.